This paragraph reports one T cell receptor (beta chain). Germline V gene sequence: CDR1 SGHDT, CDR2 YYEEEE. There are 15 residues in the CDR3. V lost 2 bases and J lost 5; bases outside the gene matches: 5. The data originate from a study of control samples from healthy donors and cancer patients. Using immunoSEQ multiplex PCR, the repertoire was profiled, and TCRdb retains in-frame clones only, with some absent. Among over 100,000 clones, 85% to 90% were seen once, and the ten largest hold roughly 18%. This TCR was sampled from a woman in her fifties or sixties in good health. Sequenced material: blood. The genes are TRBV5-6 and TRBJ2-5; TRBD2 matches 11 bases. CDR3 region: CASSLLAGAAETQYF. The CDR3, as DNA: TGTGCCAGCAGCTTACTAGCGGGGGCCGCCGAGACCCAGTACTTC.